These T cell receptor beta chains were read from a single sample in a study of T-cell memory formation after mild COVID-19. A single record per CDR3 protein comes from TCRdb applying MiXCR to the 5' RACE reads. The sample lists 450,000 to 650,000 distinct CDR3 sequences; about 20% were seen once. Specimen: PBMCs or a T cell subset sorted from them (not recorded which). The source is an adult woman who had mild COVID-19 (a few samples of this study predate the infection). Cell type and time point are not known. The CDR3 runs from the conserved cysteine through the conserved F or W. Each record gives: clone size, D gene, J gene, V gene, CDR3 DNA, CDR3 protein. D genes are given only for firm matches. Rows give clone size only sometimes, using once, few, many, or a class for an expanded clone.

>-|-|TRBJ2-2|TRBV24-1
TGTGCCGCCTCACCCGCGAACACCGGGGAGCTGTTTTTT
CAASPANTGELFF
>-|TRBD2|TRBJ2-7|TRBV11-2
TGTGCCAGCAGCCTTAGCGGGGGGCCGTTCTACGAGCAGTACTTC
CASSLSGGPFYEQYF
>few|-|TRBJ2-5|TRBV11-2
TGTGCCAGCAGCTTATACGGTGGTTCTCTCTCTGAGACCCAGTACTTC
CASSLYGGSLSETQYF
>few|-|TRBJ2-5|TRBV4-1
TGCGCCAGCAGCCAAGTCGCGGGGGCCCAGTACCAAGAGACCCAGTACTTC
CASSQVAGAQYQETQYF
>-|-|TRBJ2-1|TRBV5-1
TGCGCCAGCAGCTTGGTACAGAACAATGAGCAGTTCTTC
CASSLVQNNEQFF
>few|-|TRBJ1-1|TRBV3-1
TGTGCCAGCAGCCACCTTCAAGGGGCTGAAGCTTTCTTT
CASSHLQGAEAFF
>few|-|TRBJ1-6|TRBV28
TGTGCCAGCAGTATGGGGACACTCTATAATTCACCCCTCCACTTT
CASSMGTLYNSPLHF
>-|-|TRBJ2-2|TRBV3-1
TGTGCCAGCAGCCTTAGTTACCAGGGCACCGGGGAGCTGTTTTTT
CASSLSYQGTGELFF
>-|-|TRBJ1-2|TRBV11-2
TGTGCCAGCAGCTTGACGGACCATGCCGTATATGGCTACACCTTC
CASSLTDHAVYGYTF
>few|TRBD1|TRBJ1-1|TRBV3-1
TGTGCCAGCAGCCCTAGGGACAGGGGGAGGGACACTGAAGCTTTCTTT
CASSPRDRGRDTEAFF
>few|-|TRBJ1-5|TRBV7-8
TGTGCCAGCAGTTTACCGGGGGGTTATAGCAATCAGCCCCAGCATTTT
CASSLPGGYSNQPQHF
>-|-|TRBJ1-2|TRBV5-1
TGCGCCAGCAGGCCTGCGGAAGACCCCAGGTCTTATGGCTACACCTTC
CASRPAEDPRSYGYTF
>once|TRBD2|TRBJ2-1|TRBV6-5
TGTGCCAGCAGTTACTTAGCGGGGGGGAGAAATGAGCAGTTCTTC
CASSYLAGGRNEQFF
>few|-|TRBJ1-5|TRBV6-1
TGTGCCAGCAGTACTTTGAGGGATCAGCCCCAGCATTTT
CASSTLRDQPQHF
>-|-|TRBJ1-5|TRBV27
TGTGCCAGCAGTTCCGAAATGGGCAATCAGCCCCAGCATTTT
CASSSEMGNQPQHF
>-|-|TRBJ2-1|TRBV30
TGTGCCTGGAGCCGAAGAGCGTCGAATGAGCAGTTCTTC
CAWSRRASNEQFF
>few|-|TRBJ2-4|TRBV7-9
TGTGCCAGCAGCTTAGGATCCTTGCAGGGCAAGCCCAAAAACATTCAGTACTTC
CASSLGSLQGKPKNIQYF
>-|TRBD2|TRBJ2-7|TRBV30
TGTGCCTGGGGGGGACTAGCGGGAACCTCCTACGAGCAGTACTTC
CAWGGLAGTSYEQYF
>-|-|TRBJ2-2|TRBV7-2
TGTGCCAGCAGCTTATACGGGGGAACCGGGGAGCTGTTTTTT
CASSLYGGTGELFF
>many|TRBD2|TRBJ2-3|TRBV5-1
TGCGCCAGCAGAGCGGGAGGGCCGATAGATACGCAGTATTTT
CASRAGGPIDTQYF
>-|-|TRBJ1-3|TRBV15
TGTGCCACCAGCTCCCACCGGGCCTACTCTGGAAACACCATATATTTT
CATSSHRAYSGNTIYF
>-|TRBD2|TRBJ2-2|TRBV9
TGTGCCAGCAGCGCCCCTGGGGGGGTCGACACCGGGGAGCTGTTTTTT
CASSAPGGVDTGELFF